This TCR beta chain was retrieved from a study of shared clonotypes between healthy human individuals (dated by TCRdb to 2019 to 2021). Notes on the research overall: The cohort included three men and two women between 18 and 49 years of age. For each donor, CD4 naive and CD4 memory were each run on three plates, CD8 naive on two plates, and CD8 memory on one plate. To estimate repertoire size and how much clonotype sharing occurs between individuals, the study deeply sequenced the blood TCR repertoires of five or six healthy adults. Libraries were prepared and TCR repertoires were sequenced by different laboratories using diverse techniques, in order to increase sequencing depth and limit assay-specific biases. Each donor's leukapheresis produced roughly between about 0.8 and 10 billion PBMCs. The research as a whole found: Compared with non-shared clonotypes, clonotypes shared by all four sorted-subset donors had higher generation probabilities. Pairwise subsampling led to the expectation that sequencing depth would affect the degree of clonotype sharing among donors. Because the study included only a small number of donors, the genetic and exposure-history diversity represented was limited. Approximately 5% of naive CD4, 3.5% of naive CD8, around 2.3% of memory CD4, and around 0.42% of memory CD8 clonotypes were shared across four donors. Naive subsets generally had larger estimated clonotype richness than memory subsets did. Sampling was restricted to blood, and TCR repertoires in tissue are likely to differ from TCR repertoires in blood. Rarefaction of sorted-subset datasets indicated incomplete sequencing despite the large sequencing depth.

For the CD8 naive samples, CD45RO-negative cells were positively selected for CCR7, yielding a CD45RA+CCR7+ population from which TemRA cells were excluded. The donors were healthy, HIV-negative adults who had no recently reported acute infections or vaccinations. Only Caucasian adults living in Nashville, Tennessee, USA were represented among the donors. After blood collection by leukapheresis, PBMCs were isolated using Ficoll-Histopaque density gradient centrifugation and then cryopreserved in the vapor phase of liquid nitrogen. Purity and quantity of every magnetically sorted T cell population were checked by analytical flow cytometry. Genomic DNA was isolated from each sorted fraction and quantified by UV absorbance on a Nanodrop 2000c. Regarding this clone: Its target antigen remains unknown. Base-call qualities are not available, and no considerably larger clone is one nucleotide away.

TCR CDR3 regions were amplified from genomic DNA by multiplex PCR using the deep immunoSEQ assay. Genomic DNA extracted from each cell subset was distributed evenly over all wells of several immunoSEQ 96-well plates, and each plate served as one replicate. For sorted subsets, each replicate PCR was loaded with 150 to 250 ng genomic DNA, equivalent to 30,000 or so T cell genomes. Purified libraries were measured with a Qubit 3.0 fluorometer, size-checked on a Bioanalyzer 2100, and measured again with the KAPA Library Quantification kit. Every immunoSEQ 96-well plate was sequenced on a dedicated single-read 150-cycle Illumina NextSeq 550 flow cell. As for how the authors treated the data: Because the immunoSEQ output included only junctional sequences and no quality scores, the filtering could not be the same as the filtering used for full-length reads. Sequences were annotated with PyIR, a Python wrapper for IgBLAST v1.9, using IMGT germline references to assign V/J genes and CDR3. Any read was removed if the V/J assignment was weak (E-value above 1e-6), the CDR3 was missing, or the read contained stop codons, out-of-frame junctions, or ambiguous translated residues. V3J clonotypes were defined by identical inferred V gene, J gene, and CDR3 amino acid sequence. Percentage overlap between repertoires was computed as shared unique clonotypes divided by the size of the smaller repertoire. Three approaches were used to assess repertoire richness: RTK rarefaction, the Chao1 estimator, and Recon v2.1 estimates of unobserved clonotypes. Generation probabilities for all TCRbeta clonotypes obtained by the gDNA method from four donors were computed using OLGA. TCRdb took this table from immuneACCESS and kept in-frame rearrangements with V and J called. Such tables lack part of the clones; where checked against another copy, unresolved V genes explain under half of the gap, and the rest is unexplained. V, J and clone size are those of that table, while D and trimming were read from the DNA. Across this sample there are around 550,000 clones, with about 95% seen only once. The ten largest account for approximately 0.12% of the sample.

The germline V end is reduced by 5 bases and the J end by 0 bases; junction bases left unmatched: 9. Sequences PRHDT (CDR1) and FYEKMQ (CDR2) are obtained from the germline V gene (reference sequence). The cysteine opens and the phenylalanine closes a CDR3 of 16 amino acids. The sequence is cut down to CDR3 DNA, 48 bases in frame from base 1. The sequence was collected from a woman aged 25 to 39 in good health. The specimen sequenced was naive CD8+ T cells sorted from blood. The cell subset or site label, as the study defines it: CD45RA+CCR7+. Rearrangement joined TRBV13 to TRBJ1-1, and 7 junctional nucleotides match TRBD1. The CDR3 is CASSARQGTMNTEAFF. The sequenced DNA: TGTGCCAGCAGCGCCCGACAGGGAACCATGAACACTGAAGCTTTCTTT.